The T cell receptor (beta chain) described here comes from a study of response to subunit inactivated influenza vaccine (dated by TCRdb to between 2018 and 2020). For the wider study: The study used deep quantitative T cell receptor repertoire profiling to track responses to a trivalent subunit inactivated influenza vaccine. Results the study describes overall, beyond this receptor: It was suggested by the authors that each seasonal influenza vaccination may recruit only a limited number of new T cells.

CDR3 length: 15 amino acids, cysteine to phenylalanine. Kept here is only the CDR3 DNA, which spans 45 bases and is read in frame from base 1. After removal of 4 bases from V and 7 bases from J, the junction retains 9 bases not matched to a gene. Library prep was done by RT-PCR. TCRdb names Illumina HiSeq 2500 as the instrument used. TCRdb handled the public reads itself, with Q25 trimming in fastp and clone calling in MiXCR, and kept productive beta chains. Here each entry gathers all rows of one CDR3 protein and keeps the most common genes and DNA. The sample table records over 800,000 distinct CDR3 sequences; around 20% of these occur just once. Of the sample, 9.5% to 13% falls within the top ten clones. This clonotype showed up just a few times. There is no known antigen for this receptor. No clone much larger than this one lies a single base away; base qualities are absent.

The receptor was derived from a man between 50 and 59 years old who received an inactivated influenza vaccine. Donor details come from another sample of the same person, matched by shared clones. Sequenced here: PBMCs from blood, sampled about 5 days after vaccination. Recombination linked TRBV12-3 or TRBV12-4 to TRBJ2-7; 11 nucleotides in the junction match TRBD2. The CDR3 protein: CASSSIAGGQQEQYF. The sequenced DNA is TGTGCCAGCAGTTCGATAGCGGGAGGGCAGCAGGAGCAGTACTTC.